This is a list of T cell receptor beta chains from one sample in a study of T cell repertoires in cytomegalovirus infection. TCRdb called the reads again in MiXCR, with one record for every CDR3 protein. The sample has about 250,000 distinct CDR3 sequences; about a sixth are singletons. Sequencing input: CD8+ T cells from PBMCs. All receptors derive from a human donor in good health (CMV status not recorded). Some clones in this sample may be carry-over from other donors' samples. The CDR3 runs from the conserved cysteine through the conserved F or W.

CDR3aa: CASSAGTEAHTQYF
v_gene: TRBV9
len: 14

CDR3aa: CASSYTGDILNTGELFF
v_gene: TRBV28
len: 17

CDR3aa: CASKGQGSHNQPQHF
v_gene: TRBV2
len: 15

CDR3aa: CASCGDRVTDTQYF
v_gene: TRBV19
len: 14

CDR3aa: CASSSIGTGVREQYF
v_gene: TRBV7-8
len: 15

CDR3aa: CASSQDPSGGINEQFF
v_gene: TRBV4-3
len: 16

CDR3aa: CATSSPFSYEQYF
v_gene: TRBV15
len: 13

CDR3aa: CARPRPEAFF
v_gene: TRBV6-8
len: 10

CDR3aa: CASSLETGLLYEQYF
v_gene: TRBV7-6
len: 15

CDR3aa: CASSLGWISNQPQHF
v_gene: TRBV7-8
len: 15

CDR3aa: CASSGRDRGYHEQFF
v_gene: TRBV7-2
len: 15

CDR3aa: CASSFRTAVSSYNEQFF
v_gene: TRBV7-6
len: 17

CDR3aa: CSVRRTGGDEKLFF
v_gene: TRBV29-1
len: 14

CDR3aa: CASSLVGSGGQTQYF
v_gene: TRBV5-6
len: 15

CDR3aa: CATAFRDRGDPGRGF
v_gene: TRBV28
len: 15

CDR3aa: CASSLLGPPGELFF
v_gene: TRBV6-2/TRBV6-3
len: 14

CDR3aa: CASSVNREATNEKLFF
v_gene: TRBV9
len: 16

CDR3aa: CASSLLEGGSSYEQYF
v_gene: TRBV7-6
len: 16

CDR3aa: CASSPGWGRTDTQYF
v_gene: TRBV28
len: 15

CDR3aa: CASSRYRVGETQYF
v_gene: TRBV7-9
len: 14

CDR3aa: CASAGPETQYF
v_gene: TRBV7-8
len: 11

CDR3aa: CASSLGTGGSYNEQFF
v_gene: TRBV7-9
len: 16

CDR3aa: CASSLAGRSHQPQHF
v_gene: TRBV12-3/TRBV12-4
len: 15

CDR3aa: CSVLANYEQYF
v_gene: TRBV29-1
len: 11

CDR3aa: CASSFGPWGTEAFF
v_gene: TRBV7-6
len: 14

CDR3aa: CSAPEGLEGNIQYF
v_gene: TRBV20-1
len: 14

CDR3aa: CASSLSPETQYF
v_gene: TRBV28
len: 12

CDR3aa: CATSREILAAANYGHTF
v_gene: TRBV15
len: 17

CDR3aa: CASSFVSTDTQYF
v_gene: TRBV12-3/TRBV12-4
len: 13

CDR3aa: CASSFPPARKSNTGELFF
v_gene: TRBV28
len: 18

CDR3aa: CASQQMAGSTDTQYF
v_gene: TRBV2
len: 15

CDR3aa: CASIPGVGPGSSSYEQYF
v_gene: TRBV6-6
len: 18

CDR3aa: CASSSTTGTDTQYF
v_gene: TRBV11-2
len: 14

CDR3aa: CASSLEGTSYDIQYF
v_gene: TRBV7-9
len: 15

CDR3aa: CASRARGQNRWLGTDTQYF
v_gene: TRBV28
len: 19

CDR3aa: CASSSTEYYEQYF
v_gene: TRBV19
len: 13

CDR3aa: CASSELQAGLTGELFF
v_gene: TRBV2
len: 16

CDR3aa: CATSDGQFYGYTF
v_gene: TRBV24-1
len: 13

CDR3aa: CSARYPRGDQPQHF
v_gene: TRBV20-1
len: 14

CDR3aa: CASSFGTENTEAFF
v_gene: TRBV12-3/TRBV12-4
len: 14

CDR3aa: CASSWVLENTEAFF
v_gene: TRBV28
len: 14

CDR3aa: CASGTAAYNEQFF
v_gene: TRBV12-3/TRBV12-4
len: 13

CDR3aa: CSGGQGPGYTF
v_gene: TRBV29-1
len: 11

CDR3aa: CASSSDPGQYNEQFF
v_gene: TRBV7-9
len: 15

CDR3aa: CASSLGPGQVPQHF
v_gene: TRBV5-1
len: 14

CDR3aa: CASTGSGLPSYEQYF
v_gene: TRBV28
len: 15

CDR3aa: CASSLEQGAETQYF
v_gene: TRBV7-2
len: 14

CDR3aa: CASSLSRGGEQFF
v_gene: TRBV5-1
len: 13

CDR3aa: CASSLMNSNKYEQYF
v_gene: TRBV5-1
len: 15

CDR3aa: CATSRGTDDLEQYF
v_gene: TRBV15
len: 14

CDR3aa: CASSEQGGPQHF
v_gene: TRBV9
len: 12

CDR3aa: CASKGQGASYEQYF
v_gene: TRBV28
len: 14

CDR3aa: CASSWEFYEQYF
v_gene: TRBV7-9
len: 12